The 30 T cell receptor beta chains presented below share a single source sample, sequenced in a study of cytomegalovirus exposure and HLA in healthy donors. Data came from immunoSEQ multiplex PCR; TCRdb stores just in-frame clones and leaves some out. The table records more than 85,000 clones, about nine tenths of them present only once. What was sequenced was PBMCs. Source of these receptors: a woman in her late teens or twenties in good health and CMV-seronegative.

The genes are TRBV5-1 and TRBJ2-7, with TRBD1 matching over 8 bases. Trimming cost V 3 bases and J 0 bases; bases outside gene matches: 2. The germline V gene has CDR1 SGHRS and CDR2 YFSETQ. The CDR3 spans 14 residues. The CDR3 loop is CASSYTGGSYEQYF. The CDR3 DNA is TGCGCCAGCAGCTATACAGGGGGCTCCTACGAGCAGTACTTC.

The chain joins TRBV5-1 to TRBJ1-1, with no clear D. V gave up 5 bases and J gave up 0 bases, with 14 bases separating them. This CDR3 spans 15 amino acids. Germline CDR1 reads SGHRS; CDR2 reads YFSETQ. CDR3 sequence (DNA): TGCGCCAGCAGATCTGCGCGGGTAATGAACACTGAAGCTTTCTTT. Amino acids: CASRSARVMNTEAFF.

Here the CDR3 DNA reads TGTGCCAGCAGTTTGGGACTAGGGTTCAACGAGCAGTACTTC. Its protein is CASSLGLGFNEQYF. This rearrangement joins TRBV27 to TRBJ2-7; 8 positions match TRBD2. V lost 3 bases and J lost 5; bases outside the gene matches: 6. Germline CDR1 is MNHEY and CDR2 is SMNVEV (reference sequence). This CDR3 contains 14 residues.

This chain's CDR3 is CASSFGLDTQYF. The CDR3, as DNA: TGTGCCAGCAGCTTCGGGTTGGATACGCAGTATTTT. The rearrangement uses TRBV5-6 and TRBJ2-3; D gene unclear. Germline CDR1 is SGHDT and CDR2 is YYEEEE. Trimming took 2 bases from V and 6 from J, leaving 7 bases between them. The CDR3 spans 12 residues.

The J gene is TRBJ1-1, the V gene TRBV5-4; 7 bases are shared with TRBD1. CDR1 is SGHNT and CDR2 is YYREEE in the germline V gene (reference sequence). The CDR3 loop spans 14 amino acids. The trim removed 2 bases at V and 4 bases at J, leaving 5 bases unmatched. The DNA of the CDR3 is TGTGCCAGCAGCTTCAGGGGGTTCGGCACTGAAGCTTTCTTT. Its protein product is CASSFRGFGTEAFF.

This clone was seen a few times. Distinct nucleotide sequences in the sample also encode this CDR3. V gene TRBV6-5 combines with J gene TRBJ2-7; the D gene is possibly TRBD2 (6 bases). The CDR3 consists of 12 residues. V was trimmed by 5 bases and J by 3 bases, leaving 8 bases between them. CDR1 MNHEY and CDR2 SVGAGI come from the germline V gene. CDR3 residues: CASSQGLYEQYF. The CDR3 DNA is TGTGCCAGCAGTCAGGGACTCTACGAGCAGTACTTC.

V usage is TRBV18 and J usage is TRBJ2-2; 9 bases line up with TRBD1. In germline, CDR1 is KGHSH, CDR2 LQKENI. There are 16 residues in the CDR3. The V segment lost 3 bases and the J segment 1 base; nucleotides outside the gene matches: 3. In DNA, the CDR3 is TGTGCCAGCTCACCCGGACAGGGGATGAACACCGGGGAGCTGTTTTTT. This encodes CASSPGQGMNTGELFF.

This clone has just one count. The chain is built from TRBV27 and TRBJ1-4; TRBD1 matches at 8 bases. Germline-derived CDR1 and CDR2 are MNHEY and SMNVEV (reference sequence). CDR3 size: 18 residues. V dropped 4 bases and J dropped 4; count of bases not matched to a gene: 14. The CDR3 nucleotides are TGTGCCAGCAGTTCCCGGACAGGGCGACCGGAGGGTAATGAAAAACTGTTTTTT. Translated: CASSSRTGRPEGNEKLFF. The full variable domain, completed using reference TRBV27 and TRBJ1-4, is EAQVTQNPRYLITVTGKKLTVTCSQNMNHEYMSWYRQDPGLGLRQIYYSMNVEVTDKGDVPEGYKVSRKEKRNFPLILESPSPNQTSLYFCASSSRTGRPEGNEKLFFGSGTQLSVL.

The chain is built from TRBV6-5 and TRBJ1-3; D remains unclear. The V end lost 4 bases, the J end lost 0 bases, and 10 bases lay between the germline ends. The CDR3 consists of 15 residues. Per the germline V gene, CDR1 is MNHEY and CDR2 is SVGAGI. Here the CDR3 reads CASSSQSHSGNTIYF. CDR3 nucleotides: TGTGCCAGCAGTTCACAGTCTCACTCTGGAAACACCATATATTTT.

The chain employs TRBV28 and TRBJ1-2; D is unresolved. The CDR3 contains 19 residues. Germline assignment: CDR1 MDHEN and CDR2 SYDVKM. Trimming left V 1 base short and J 3 bases short, with 24 bases between. CDR3 DNA sequence: TGTGCCAGCAGTTTATATAGCAGCGGACTCACCCTTACCGACTATGGCTACACCTTC. Translation gives CASSLYSSGLTLTDYGYTF.

In this sample, this clone turned up once. The chain uses TRBV5-8 and TRBJ2-1; TRBD2 aligns across 12 bases. CDR1 is SGHTS and CDR2 is YDEGEE in the germline V gene. The V gene end was trimmed by 4 bases and the J gene end by 5 bases; junction bases not matched to a gene: 7. The CDR3 consists of 16 residues. The CDR3 reads CASSVLAGGTHNEQFF. In nucleotides, the CDR3 is TGTGCCAGCAGCGTTCTAGCGGGAGGGACTCACAATGAGCAGTTCTTC.

The J gene is TRBJ2-3, the V gene TRBV5-1, with D uncertain. The CDR3 is made up of 15 amino acids. Germline V gene lookup returns CDR1 SGHRS and CDR2 YFSETQ. Trimming pared 4 bases from V and 0 bases from J, leaving 12 bases between. CDR3 sequence reads: CASSTGETSTDTQYF. CDR3 coding DNA: TGCGCCAGCAGCACCGGAGAGACTAGCACAGATACGCAGTATTTT.

The V and J genes are TRBV10-3 and TRBJ1-1, with D perhaps TRBD1 (5 bases). CDR3 length equals 15 residues. Germline V gene sequence: CDR1 ENHRY, CDR2 SYGVKD. Trimming cost V 7 bases and J 0 bases, with 15 bases left between them. CDR3 in amino acids: CAITRKGQMNTEAFF. The CDR3 nucleotides are TGTGCCATCACTCGCAAGGGGCAAATGAACACTGAAGCTTTCTTT.

The chain combines TRBV7-2 with TRBJ2-7, with TRBD1 matching over 8 bases. The germline gives CDR1 SGHTA, CDR2 FQGNSA. The J segment lost 7 bases and the V segment lost 6 bases, leaving 8 bases of the junction unmatched. CDR3 length: 13 amino acids. The CDR3 nucleotides read TGTGCCAGCAGTTCTCGACAGGGGTGGGAGCAGTACTTC. Translated, it gives CASSSRQGWEQYF.

The rearrangement links TRBV11-1 to TRBJ1-1; D might be TRBD1 (5 bases). The germline V gene encodes CDR1 SGHAT and CDR2 FQDESV (reference sequence). CDR3 size: 13 residues. V lost 6 bases to trimming and J lost 1 base, with 9 bases between them. The CDR3 reads CASSPTGNTEAFF. The CDR3 nucleotides are TGTGCCAGCAGTCCAACAGGGAACACTGAAGCTTTCTTT.

This clone came up once. V and J are TRBV7-9 and TRBJ1-2; the D gene is possibly TRBD1 (5 bases). The CDR3 covers 13 residues. Germline CDR1 and CDR2: SEHNR and FQNEAQ (reference sequence). Trimming stripped 1 base from V and 5 bases from J, with 8 bases between. The CDR3 region is CASSLVGAYGYTF. CDR3 DNA sequence: TGTGCCAGCAGCTTAGTTGGGGCGTATGGCTACACCTTC. Full variable domain (remainder filled in from reference TRBV7-9 and TRBJ1-2): DTGVSQNPRHKITKRGQNVTFRCDPISEHNRLYWYRQTLGQGPEFLTYFQNEAQLEKSRLLSDRFSAERPKGSFSTLEIQRTEQGDSAMYLCASSLVGAYGYTFGSGTRLTVV.

This chain uses TRBV5-4 with TRBJ2-3; TRBD2 agrees at 7 bases. This CDR3 region has 19 residues. Looked up from germline, CDR1 is SGHNT and CDR2 is YYREEE (reference sequence). V was clipped by 3 bases and J by 0 bases; unmatched bases: 16. CDR3 DNA: TGTGCCAGCAGCTCCCTACTAGGAGCGGGGAAGTCTAGCACAGATACGCAGTATTTT. It is translated as CASSSLLGAGKSSTDTQYF.

This chain links TRBV7-8 with TRBJ2-7; 8 positions match TRBD1. The CDR3 spans 15 residues. V dropped 3 bases and J dropped 4; count of bases not matched to a gene: 8. Per germline, CDR1 SGHVS and CDR2 FQNEAQ. CDR3 bases: TGTGCCAGCAGCTTCAAAAGGGACAGGCCGTACGAGCAGTACTTC. This gives the protein CASSFKRDRPYEQYF.

This chain joins TRBV27 and TRBJ1-2; D is perhaps TRBD1 (5 bases). V was shortened by 6 bases and J by 6 bases, with 17 bases between the two germline ends. Germline assignment: CDR1 MNHEY and CDR2 SMNVEV (reference sequence). The CDR3 covers 14 residues. CDR3 protein: CASSPGRGFNGYTF. The CDR3 DNA is TGTGCCAGCAGCCCGGGGCGGGGCTTTAATGGCTACACCTTC.

The chain combines TRBV7-6 with TRBJ2-5; D perhaps matches TRBD1 (5 bases). The CDR3 sequence is 18 residues long. Trimming shortened V by 2 bases and J by 1 base, and 20 bases separated the two germline ends. The V gene's germline CDR1 is SGHVS and CDR2 FNYEAQ. The CDR3 nucleotides read TGTGCCAGCAGCTTAACACGACAGACAGACCCGACCCAAGAGACCCAGTACTTC. This encodes CASSLTRQTDPTQETQYF.

This clone showed up just once. This chain joins TRBV9 and TRBJ2-1; perhaps TRBD1 as D (6 bases). The CDR3 loop spans 15 amino acids. CDR1 is SGDLS and CDR2 is YYNGEE in the germline V gene. V was shortened by 1 base and J by 3 bases, with 11 bases between the two germline ends. The CDR3 here is CASSVMGAGYNEQFF. The CDR3 nucleotides read TGTGCCAGCAGCGTAATGGGGGCGGGCTACAATGAGCAGTTCTTC.

V gene TRBV9 combines with J gene TRBJ2-3; D remains ambiguous. The CDR3 sequence is 14 residues long. Germline V gene sequence: CDR1 SGDLS, CDR2 YYNGEE. Trimming left V 0 bases short and J 0 bases short, with 5 bases between. The CDR3 DNA follows: TGTGCCAGCAGCGTAGTCGGGAGCACAGATACGCAGTATTTT. It yields the protein CASSVVGSTDTQYF.

The CDR3 spells CASSLAGGSNQPQHF. CDR3 nucleotides: TGCGCCAGCAGCTTGGCCGGGGGGAGCAATCAGCCCCAGCATTTT. The chain carries TRBV5-1 and TRBJ1-5, with D possibly TRBD1 on 5 matching bases. Trimming shortened V by 0 bases and J by 1 base, and 8 bases separated the two germline ends. The CDR3 is 15 residues long. Germline V gene data show CDR1 as SGHRS and CDR2 as YFSETQ.

The gene calls are TRBV4-3 and TRBJ2-2; D call uncertain. Germline CDR1 LGHNA, CDR2 YSLEER. This CDR3 is built from 15 residues. V dropped 3 bases and J dropped 3 bases, with 11 bases sitting between them. CDR3 protein: CASSHTLGDTGELFF. The CDR3 nucleotides are TGCGCCAGCAGCCATACTCTAGGAGACACCGGGGAGCTGTTTTTT.

The chain uses TRBV5-1 and TRBJ2-3, with 9 bases fitting TRBD2. The ends lost 3 bases at V and 4 bases at J; junction bases unmatched: 12. The germline V gene has CDR1 SGHRS and CDR2 YFSETQ. The CDR3 contains 17 residues. The CDR3 DNA follows: TGCGCCAGCAGCTCCAGGCCGGCGGGGGGGCCTGCAGATACGCAGTATTTT. It encodes CASSSRPAGGPADTQYF.

CDR3 sequence: CASSLLTGGNYEQYF. CDR3 DNA: TGTGCCAGCAGCTTACTAACAGGGGGGAACTACGAGCAGTACTTC. V gene TRBV7-9 combines with J gene TRBJ2-7; TRBD1 agrees at 8 bases. V lost 2 bases to trimming and J lost 3 bases; unmatched junction nucleotides: 6. Germline V gene lookup returns CDR1 SEHNR and CDR2 FQNEAQ (reference sequence). The CDR3 is made up of 15 amino acids.

V usage is TRBV4-3 and J usage is TRBJ1-2, with TRBD1 as a possible D gene (5 bases). The CDR3 contains 15 residues. Germline V gene data show CDR1 as LGHNA and CDR2 as YSLEER. V was cut by 4 bases and J by 6 bases, with 18 bases left in between. CDR3 loop: CASSPMRDSAHGYTF. Here the CDR3 DNA reads TGCGCCAGCAGCCCGATGCGTGACAGTGCCCATGGCTACACCTTC.

The chain couples TRBV9 to TRBJ1-2, with TRBD1 matching 12 bases. Germline trimming cut 7 bases from V and 8 bases from J; bases unmatched to any gene: 15. The CDR3 sequence is 16 residues long. Germline V gene lookup returns CDR1 SGDLS and CDR2 YYNGEE. The CDR3 bases are TGTGCCAGCTCAACAAACCCGGGACAGGGGGCCGGGGGCTACACCTTC. Its protein is CASSTNPGQGAGGYTF.

This chain uses TRBV7-6 with TRBJ2-7, with D tentatively TRBD1 (6 bases). The CDR3 totals 16 residues. V lost 5 bases and J 2 bases, leaving 19 bases between the germline ends. Germline V gene sequence: CDR1 SGHVS, CDR2 FNYEAQ. The CDR3 sequence: CASSKARDTGPYEQYF. The CDR3 DNA sequence: TGTGCCAGCAGCAAGGCTCGGGACACAGGGCCCTACGAGCAGTACTTC.

On this clone: One end of the junction is discordant with germline, which a read error may explain. CDR3 DNA: TGTGCCAGTTCATCCTTCAGACAAGATACCCAGTACTTC. It yields the protein CASSSFRQDTQYF. The rearrangement joins TRBV2 to TRBJ2-5; no definite D call. The CDR3 sequence is 13 residues long. CDR1 is SNHLY and CDR2 is FYNNEI in the germline V gene.